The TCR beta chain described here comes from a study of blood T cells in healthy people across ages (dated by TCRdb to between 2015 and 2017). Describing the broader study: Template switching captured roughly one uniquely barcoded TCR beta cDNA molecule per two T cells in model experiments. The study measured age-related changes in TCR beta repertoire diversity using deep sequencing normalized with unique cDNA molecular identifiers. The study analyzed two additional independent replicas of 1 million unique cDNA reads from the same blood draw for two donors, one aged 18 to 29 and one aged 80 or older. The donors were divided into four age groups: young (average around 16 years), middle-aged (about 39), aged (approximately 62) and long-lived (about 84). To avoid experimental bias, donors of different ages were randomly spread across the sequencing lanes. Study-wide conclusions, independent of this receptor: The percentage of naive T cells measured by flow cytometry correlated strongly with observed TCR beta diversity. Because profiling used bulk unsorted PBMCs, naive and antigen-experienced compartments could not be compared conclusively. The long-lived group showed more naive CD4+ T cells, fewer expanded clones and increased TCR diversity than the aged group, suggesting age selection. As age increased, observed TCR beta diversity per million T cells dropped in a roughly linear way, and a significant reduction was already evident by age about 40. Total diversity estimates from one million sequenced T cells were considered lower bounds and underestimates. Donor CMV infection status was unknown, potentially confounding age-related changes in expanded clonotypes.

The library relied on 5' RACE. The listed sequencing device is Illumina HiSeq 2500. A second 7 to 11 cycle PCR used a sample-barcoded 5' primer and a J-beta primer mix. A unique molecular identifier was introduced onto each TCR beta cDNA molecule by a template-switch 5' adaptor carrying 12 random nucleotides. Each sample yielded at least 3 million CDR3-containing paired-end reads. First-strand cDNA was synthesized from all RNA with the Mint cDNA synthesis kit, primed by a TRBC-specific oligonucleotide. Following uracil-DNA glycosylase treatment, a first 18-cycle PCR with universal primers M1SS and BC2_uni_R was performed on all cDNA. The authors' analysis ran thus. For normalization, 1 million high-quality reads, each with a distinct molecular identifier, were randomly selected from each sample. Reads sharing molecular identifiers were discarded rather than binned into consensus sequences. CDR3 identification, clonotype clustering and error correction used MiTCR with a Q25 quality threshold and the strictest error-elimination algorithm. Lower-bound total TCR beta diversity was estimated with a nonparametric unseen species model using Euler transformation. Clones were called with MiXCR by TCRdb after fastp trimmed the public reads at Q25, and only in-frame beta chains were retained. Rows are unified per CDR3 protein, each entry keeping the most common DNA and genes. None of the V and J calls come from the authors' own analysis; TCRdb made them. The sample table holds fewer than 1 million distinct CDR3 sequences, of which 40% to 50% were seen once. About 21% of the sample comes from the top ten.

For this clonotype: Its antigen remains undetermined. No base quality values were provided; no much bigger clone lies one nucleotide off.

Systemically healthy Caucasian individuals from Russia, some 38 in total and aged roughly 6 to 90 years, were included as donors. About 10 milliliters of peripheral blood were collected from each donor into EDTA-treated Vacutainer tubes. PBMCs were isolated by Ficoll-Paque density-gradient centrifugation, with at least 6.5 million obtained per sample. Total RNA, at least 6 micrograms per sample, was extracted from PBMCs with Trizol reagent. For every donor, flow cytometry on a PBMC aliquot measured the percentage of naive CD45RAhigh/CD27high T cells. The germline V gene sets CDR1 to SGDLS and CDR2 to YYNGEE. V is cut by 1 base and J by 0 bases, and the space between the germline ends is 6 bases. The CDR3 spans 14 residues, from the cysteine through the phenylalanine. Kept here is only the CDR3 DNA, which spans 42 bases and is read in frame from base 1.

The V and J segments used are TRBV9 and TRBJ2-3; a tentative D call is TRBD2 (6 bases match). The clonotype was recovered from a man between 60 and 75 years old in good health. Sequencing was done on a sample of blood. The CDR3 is CASSVSGSTDTQYF. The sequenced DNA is TGTGCCAGCAGCGTAAGCGGGAGCACAGATACGCAGTATTTT.